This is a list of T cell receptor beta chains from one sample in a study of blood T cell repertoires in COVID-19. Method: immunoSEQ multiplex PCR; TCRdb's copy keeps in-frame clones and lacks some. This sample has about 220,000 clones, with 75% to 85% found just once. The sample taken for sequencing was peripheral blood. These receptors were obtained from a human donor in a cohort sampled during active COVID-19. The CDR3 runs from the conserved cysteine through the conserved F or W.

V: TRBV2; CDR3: CASSERDRPYEQYF
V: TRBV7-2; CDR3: CASSSTYPPRIYGYTF
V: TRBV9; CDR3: CASSASPVAGAYNEQFF
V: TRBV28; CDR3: CASSFLPKGGRGSDNEQFF
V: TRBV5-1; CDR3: CASSLAVVRGYEQFF
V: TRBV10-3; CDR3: CAIRADRATEAFF
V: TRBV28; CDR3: CASSSATGPGELFF
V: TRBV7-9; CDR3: CASSPMGRPYNEQFF
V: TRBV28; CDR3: CASSSLAGDGADTQYF
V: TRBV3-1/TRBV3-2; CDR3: CASSSSTGTYEQYF
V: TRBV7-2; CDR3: CASSPRRGYGYTF
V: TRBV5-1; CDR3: CASSLGGTGPNEQYF
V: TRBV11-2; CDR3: CASSLVWGVGTEAFF
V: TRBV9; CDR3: CASSVATLRTANTEAFF
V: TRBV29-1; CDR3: CSVADSLSGNTIYF
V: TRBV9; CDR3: CASSVDPGDGYTF
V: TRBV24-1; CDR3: CATSVFRTNTGELFF
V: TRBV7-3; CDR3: CASSPIRTATDTQYF
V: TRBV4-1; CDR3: CASSHNTLAGKDTQYF
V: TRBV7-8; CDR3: CASSLGAPLNNEQFF
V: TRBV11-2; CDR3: CASSLDGQVGDEQFF
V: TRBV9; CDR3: CASSVGTGGRDGYTF
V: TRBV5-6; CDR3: CASSLGPPTGEQYF
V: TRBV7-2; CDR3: CASSYLGQSIGELFF
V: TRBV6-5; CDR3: CASSSGRGVYYEQYF
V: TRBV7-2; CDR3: CASSLDWTDTQYF
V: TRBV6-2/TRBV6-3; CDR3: CASSSKDRGHEQYF